What follows is one T cell receptor (beta chain) and its context. Antigen: not known. Sequence at one end of the junction differs from germline and may be a read error. The sample is drawn from a study of CD8+ T cells in alopecia areata. Study background: Twice daily, treated patients received 5 to 10 mg of oral tofacitinib. Study findings and constraints: Relative to mice, TCR sharing across patients was less clear, a difference possibly HLA-related. Higher clonality than in normal scalp was seen in lesional scalp, especially alopecia totalis/universalis.

In alopecia areata patients, both lesional scalp punch biopsies and peripheral blood were collected. Sequencing templates came from extracted RNA that was reverse transcribed into cDNA. Libraries were prepared by immunoSEQ multiplex PCR; TCRdb keeps only in-frame clonotypes and omits some of them. The sample carries over 200,000 clones, roughly 57% recorded once. The CDR3 length is 14 residues. Germline V gives CDR1 SSHAT, CDR2 FNYEAQ (reference sequence). The material sequenced was CD4+ T cells sorted from blood, taken at week 0. This clonotype originated in a human donor with alopecia areata. The chain employs TRBV7-7 and TRBJ2-1; a possible D gene is TRBD2 (6 bases). CDR3 in DNA: TGTGCTAGCAGCTTAGCTTGGTCTAGCGATGAGCAGTTCTTC. It translates to CASSLAWSSDEQFF.